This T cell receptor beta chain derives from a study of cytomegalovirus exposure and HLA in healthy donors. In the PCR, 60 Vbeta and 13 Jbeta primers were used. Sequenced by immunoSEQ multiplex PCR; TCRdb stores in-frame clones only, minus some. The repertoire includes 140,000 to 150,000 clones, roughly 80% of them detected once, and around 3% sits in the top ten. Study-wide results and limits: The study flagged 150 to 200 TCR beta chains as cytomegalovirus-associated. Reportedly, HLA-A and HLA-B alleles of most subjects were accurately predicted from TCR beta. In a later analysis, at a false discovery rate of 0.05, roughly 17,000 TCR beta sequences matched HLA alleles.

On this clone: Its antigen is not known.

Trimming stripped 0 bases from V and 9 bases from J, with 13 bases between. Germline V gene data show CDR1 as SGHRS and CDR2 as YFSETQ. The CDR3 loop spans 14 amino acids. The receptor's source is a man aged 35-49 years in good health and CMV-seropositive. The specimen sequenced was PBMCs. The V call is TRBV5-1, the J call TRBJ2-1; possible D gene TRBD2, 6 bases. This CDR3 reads CASSLALAEGEQFF. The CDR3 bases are TGCGCCAGCAGCTTGGCTTTAGCGGAGGGTGAGCAGTTCTTC.